This paragraph reports one T cell receptor beta chain. Antigen unknown. This entry comes from a study of cytomegalovirus exposure and HLA in healthy donors. Study-wide results and caveats: Cytomegalovirus association was listed for 150 or so TCR beta chains.

This CDR3 has 15 amino acids. Germline V gives CDR1 SGHKS, CDR2 YYEKEE (reference sequence). V gave up 4 bases and J gave up 2 bases; unmatched junction bases: 5. Primers: 60 Vbeta forward and 13 Jbeta reverse. Data came from immunoSEQ multiplex PCR; TCRdb stores just in-frame clones and leaves some out. The listing contains about 150,000 clones. The V gene is TRBV5-5, the J gene TRBJ1-3; TRBD1 agrees at 8 bases. This sequence was found in a woman aged 45-65 years in good health and CMV-seronegative. Sequenced input: PBMCs. The chain's CDR3 is CASSLADRAGNTIYF. For the CDR3, the DNA is TGTGCCAGCAGCCTAGCGGACAGGGCTGGAAACACCATATATTTT. The full variable domain, with the rest looked up from reference TRBV5-5 and TRBJ1-3, is DAGVTQSPTHLIKTRGQQVTLRCSPISGHKSVSWYQQVLGQGPQFIFQYYEKEERGRGNFPDRFSARQFPNYSSELNVNALLLGDSALYLCASSLADRAGNTIYFGEGSWLTVV.